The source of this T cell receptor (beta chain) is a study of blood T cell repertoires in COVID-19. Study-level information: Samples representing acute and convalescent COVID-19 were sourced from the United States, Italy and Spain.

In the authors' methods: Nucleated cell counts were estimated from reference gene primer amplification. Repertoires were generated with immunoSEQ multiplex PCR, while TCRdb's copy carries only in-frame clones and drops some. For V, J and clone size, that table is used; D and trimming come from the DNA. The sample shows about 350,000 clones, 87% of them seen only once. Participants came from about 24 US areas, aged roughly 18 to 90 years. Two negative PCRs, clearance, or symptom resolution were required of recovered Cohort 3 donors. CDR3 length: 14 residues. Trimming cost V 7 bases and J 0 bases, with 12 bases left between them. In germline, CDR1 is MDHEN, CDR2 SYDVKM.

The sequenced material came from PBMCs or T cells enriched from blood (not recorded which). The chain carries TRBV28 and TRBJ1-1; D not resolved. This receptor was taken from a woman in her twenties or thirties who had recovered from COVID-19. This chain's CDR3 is CASKRGPMNTEAFF. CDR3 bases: TGTGCCAGCAAACGAGGGCCCATGAACACTGAAGCTTTCTTT.